This TCR beta chain is drawn from a study of cytomegalovirus exposure and HLA in healthy donors. Whole-study findings and limits: It was confirmed in vitro that three of the CMV-associated chains were specific for CMV antigens.

In the PCR, 60 Vbeta and 13 Jbeta primers were used. Using immunoSEQ multiplex PCR, the repertoire was profiled, and TCRdb retains in-frame clones only, with some absent. Of over 100,000 clones listed, 79% are singletons. A word on this clone: Its antigen is not known.

Deletions cut 4 bases from V and 7 bases from J, with 19 bases between. Germline assignment: CDR1 MNHEY and CDR2 SMNVEV (reference sequence). This CDR3 is built from 16 residues. The receptor was derived from a woman aged 18 to 35 in good health and CMV-seropositive. The specimen was PBMCs. The chain couples TRBV27 to TRBJ2-2; TRBD1 might be the D (6 bases). The CDR3 sequence: CASSSPQGRKVGELFF. DNA for the CDR3: TGTGCCAGCAGTTCGCCCCAGGGGCGCAAGGTCGGGGAGCTGTTTTTT.